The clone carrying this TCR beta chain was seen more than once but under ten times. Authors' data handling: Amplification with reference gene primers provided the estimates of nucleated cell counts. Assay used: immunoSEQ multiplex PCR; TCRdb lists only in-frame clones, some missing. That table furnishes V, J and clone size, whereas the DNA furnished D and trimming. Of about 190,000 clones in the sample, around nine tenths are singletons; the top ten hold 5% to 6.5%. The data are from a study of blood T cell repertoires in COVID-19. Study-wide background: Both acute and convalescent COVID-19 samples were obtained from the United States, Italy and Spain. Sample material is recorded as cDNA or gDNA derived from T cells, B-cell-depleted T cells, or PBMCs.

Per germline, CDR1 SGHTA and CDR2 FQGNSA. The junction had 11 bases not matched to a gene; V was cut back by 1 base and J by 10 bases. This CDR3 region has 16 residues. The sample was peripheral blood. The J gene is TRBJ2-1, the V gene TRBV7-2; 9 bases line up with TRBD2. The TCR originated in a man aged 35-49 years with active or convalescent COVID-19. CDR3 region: CASSLGSGGPPGEQFF. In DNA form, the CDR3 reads TGTGCCAGCAGCTTAGGGAGCGGGGGGCCCCCAGGGGAGCAGTTCTTC.